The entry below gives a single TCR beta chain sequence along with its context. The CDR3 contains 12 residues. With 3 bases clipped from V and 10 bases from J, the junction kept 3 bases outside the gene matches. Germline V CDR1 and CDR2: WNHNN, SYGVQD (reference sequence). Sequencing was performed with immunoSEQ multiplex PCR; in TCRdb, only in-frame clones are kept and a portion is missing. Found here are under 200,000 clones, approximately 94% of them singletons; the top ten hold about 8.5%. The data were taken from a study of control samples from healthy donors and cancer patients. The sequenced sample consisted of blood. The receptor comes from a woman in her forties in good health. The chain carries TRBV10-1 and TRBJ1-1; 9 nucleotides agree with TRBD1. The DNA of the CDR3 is TGCGCCAGCAGTGACGGGACAGGGCCAGCTTTCTTT. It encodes CASSDGTGPAFF.